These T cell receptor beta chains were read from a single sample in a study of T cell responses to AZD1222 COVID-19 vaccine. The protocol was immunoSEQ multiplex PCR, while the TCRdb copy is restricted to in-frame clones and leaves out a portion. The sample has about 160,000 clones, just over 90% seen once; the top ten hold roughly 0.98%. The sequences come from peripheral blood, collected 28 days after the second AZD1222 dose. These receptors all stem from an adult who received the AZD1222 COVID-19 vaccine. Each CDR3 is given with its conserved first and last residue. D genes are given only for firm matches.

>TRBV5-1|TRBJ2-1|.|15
TGCGCCAGCAGCTTGGGAGGGGAAACCTACAATGAGCAGTTCTTC
CASSLGGETYNEQFF
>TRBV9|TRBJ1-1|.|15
TGTGCCAGCAGCAGGGGCCCGGGACTGAACACTGAAGCTTTCTTT
CASSRGPGLNTEAFF
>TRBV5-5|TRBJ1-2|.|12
TGTGCCAGCAGCAACAGAGCCTATGGCTACACCTTC
CASSNRAYGYTF
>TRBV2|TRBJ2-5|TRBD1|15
TGTGCCAGCAGTCGACAGGGGGATTCCTGGGAGACCCAGTACTTC
CASSRQGDSWETQYF
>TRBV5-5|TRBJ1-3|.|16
TGTGCCAGCAGCTTGGCCGGGGACCGGACTGGAAACACCATATATTTT
CASSLAGDRTGNTIYF
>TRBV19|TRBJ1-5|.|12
TGTGCCAGTAGTATAGGCAATCAGCCCCAGCATTTT
CASSIGNQPQHF
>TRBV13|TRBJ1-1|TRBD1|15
TGTGCCAGTTTGCAGGGGGTCCCGCCAAGGACTGAAGCTTTCTTT
CASLQGVPPRTEAFF
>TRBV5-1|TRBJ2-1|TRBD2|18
TGCGCCAGCCAGGGGATACCGGGACTAGCGGGGGGCGGCAATGAGCAGTTCTTC
CASQGIPGLAGGGNEQFF
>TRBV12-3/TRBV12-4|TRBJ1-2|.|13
TGTGCCAGCAGTTTATGGCCGAACTATGGCTACACCTTC
CASSLWPNYGYTF
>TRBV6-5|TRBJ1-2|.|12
TGTGCCAGCAGTTCCACCGGGGATGGCTACACCTTC
CASSSTGDGYTF
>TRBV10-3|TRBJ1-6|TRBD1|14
TGTGCCATCAGTAAGACAGGGGGCAGTTCACCCCTCCACTTT
CAISKTGGSSPLHF
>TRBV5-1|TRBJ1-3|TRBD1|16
TGCGCCAGCACCATCTCGGGGACAGGCTCTGGAAACACCATATATTTT
CASTISGTGSGNTIYF
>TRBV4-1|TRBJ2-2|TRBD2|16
TGCGCCAGCACCCCTCGCGGGGGGGCAGTTACCGGGGAGCTGTTTTTT
CASTPRGGAVTGELFF
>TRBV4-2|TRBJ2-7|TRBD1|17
TGTGCCAGCAGCCGAGCCTTGGACAGGGGTTCCCCCTACGAGCAGTACTTC
CASSRALDRGSPYEQYF
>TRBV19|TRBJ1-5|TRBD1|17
TGTGCCACCTCCCAGCGACAGGGGGGAGAAGTCAATCAGCCCCAGCATTTT
CATSQRQGGEVNQPQHF
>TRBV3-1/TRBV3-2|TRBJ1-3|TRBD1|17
TGTGCCAGCAGCCAAGGGACAGGGCCGAGTTCTGGAAACACCATATATTTT
CASSQGTGPSSGNTIYF
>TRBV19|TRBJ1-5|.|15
TGTGCCAGTAGTAGGACAGCTCCAGGCAATCAGCCCCAGCATTTT
CASSRTAPGNQPQHF
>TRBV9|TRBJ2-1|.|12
TGTGCCAGCAGCCCCTTCGGGAGTGAGCAGTTCTTC
CASSPFGSEQFF
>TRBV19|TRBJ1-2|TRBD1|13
TGTGCCAGTAGTATGGGACAGTATTATGGCTACACCTTC
CASSMGQYYGYTF
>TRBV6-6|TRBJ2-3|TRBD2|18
TGTGCCAGCAGTCCGGTAGGGACTAGCGGGGTTATCGCAGATACGCAGTATTTT
CASSPVGTSGVIADTQYF